The table lists the clone carrying this T cell receptor (beta chain) with a few counts. These data are taken from a study of T cells in Graves' hyperthyroidism and ophthalmopathy. There were TCR beta CDR3 regions amplified from RNA transcripts. TCR CDR3 underwent first-round RT-PCR with the HTBI primer set. Using its own MiXCR run on the multiplex PCR reads, TCRdb lists one record per CDR3 protein. The repertoire holds 620,000 or so distinct CDR3 sequences, with roughly 15% as singletons. V was pared by 4 bases and J by 8 bases, with 4 bases of the junction left unmatched. Germline assignment: CDR1 SGHTA and CDR2 FQGNSA. The CDR3 totals 14 residues. In making diagnoses, clinical symptoms, serum thyroxine and TRAb, thyroid ultrasound and orbital computed tomography were all used.

The rearrangement joins TRBV7-2 to TRBJ2-3; 12 nucleotides line up with TRBD1. The receptor's source is a woman in her forties or fifties with Graves' ophthalmopathy. The sample consisted of blood. CDR3: CASSSGTGGLTQYF. CDR3 sequence (DNA): TGTGCCAGCAGCTCCGGGACAGGGGGCCTTACGCAGTATTTT. Supplemented by reference TRBV7-2 and TRBJ2-3, the full variable domain reads GAGVSQSPSNKVTEKGKDVELRCDPISGHTALYWYRQSLGQGLEFLIYFQGNSAPDKSGLPSDRFSAERTGGSVSTLTIQRTQQEDSAVYLCASSSGTGGLTQYFGPGTRLTVL.